The T cell receptor beta chain described here comes from a study of blood T cell repertoires in COVID-19. Across the whole study: Sites in the United States, Italy and Spain provided acute and convalescent COVID-19 samples.

Here immunoSEQ multiplex PCR was the method, and the copy in TCRdb shows in-frame clones only, minus some. The sample has 200,000 or so clones; roughly 79% are singletons. Germline lookup yields CDR1 MNHEY and CDR2 SMNVEV (reference sequence). The junction had 7 bases not matched to a gene; V was cut back by 6 bases and J by 6 bases. The CDR3 is made up of 13 amino acids. This TCR was sampled from a human donor with acute or convalescent COVID-19. The donor label of this sample is uncertain. This chain uses TRBV27 with TRBJ2-5; TRBD1 agrees at 7 bases. The sample was peripheral blood. CDR3 bases: TGTGCCAGCAGCCGAGGGACAGCACAGACCCAGTACTTC. Translation gives CASSRGTAQTQYF.